The 28 T cell receptor beta chains below come from one sample, sequenced in a study of T cell changes during pregnancy in multiple sclerosis. Method: immunoSEQ multiplex PCR; TCRdb's copy keeps in-frame clones and lacks some. The sample has some 77,000 clones; approximately 94% are singletons. Source: peripheral blood, taken in the second trimester of pregnancy. The receptors originated from a female donor in good health, enrolled as a control in a pregnancy study.

The chain couples TRBV15 to TRBJ2-1, with 8 bases identical to TRBD1. The CDR3 length is 14 residues. V lost 9 bases to trimming and J lost 5 bases; unmatched junction nucleotides: 9. Per the germline V gene, CDR1 is LNHNV and CDR2 is YYDKDF (reference sequence). The DNA of the CDR3 is TGTGCCACTAAACCGGGACAGGTGGACAATGAGCAGTTCTTC. Its protein product is CATKPGQVDNEQFF.

The chain carries TRBV27 and TRBJ2-7; 7 bases align to TRBD1. The CDR3 runs 14 residues. Germline V gene sequence: CDR1 MNHEY, CDR2 SMNVEV (reference sequence). V shed 8 bases and J 0 bases; nucleotides not matched to a gene: 7. Here the CDR3 reads CASAGTETSYEQYF. The CDR3 region has the DNA TGTGCCAGCGCCGGGACAGAGACCTCCTACGAGCAGTACTTC.

J is TRBJ1-3 and V is TRBV7-9; no reliable D call. Germline V gene sequence: CDR1 SEHNR, CDR2 FQNEAQ (reference sequence). V was trimmed by 5 bases and J by 4 bases, leaving 12 bases between them. This CDR3 contains 14 residues. The CDR3 DNA follows: TGTGCCAGCAGCAAAATGCAAGCGGGAAACACCATATATTTT. Its protein is CASSKMQAGNTIYF.

V and J are TRBV5-1 and TRBJ1-4; TRBD1 matches 9 bases. With 3 bases clipped from V and 7 bases from J, the junction kept 7 bases outside the gene matches. Germline CDR1 and CDR2: SGHRS and YFSETQ. The CDR3 loop spans 15 amino acids. The CDR3 loop reads CASSSGQGSFEKLFF. For the CDR3, the DNA is TGCGCCAGCAGCTCGGGACAGGGATCTTTTGAAAAACTGTTTTTT.

V gene TRBV28 combines with J gene TRBJ1-5; no clear D gene. The germline V gene has CDR1 MDHEN and CDR2 SYDVKM. V gave up 7 bases and J gave up 2 bases, with 12 bases separating them. The CDR3 covers 14 residues. The CDR3 loop reads CASNEGSGNQPQHF. For the CDR3, the DNA is TGTGCCAGCAATGAGGGTAGTGGCAATCAGCCCCAGCATTTT.

This sequence joins TRBV28 and TRBJ2-1, with 9 positions matching TRBD1. This CDR3 is built from 12 residues. The ends lost 6 bases at V and 14 bases at J; junction bases unmatched: 8. Germline assignment: CDR1 MDHEN and CDR2 SYDVKM. CDR3 nucleotide sequence: TGTGCCAGCAGAGCCGGGACAGGGAGGAAGTTCTTC. Protein product: CASRAGTGRKFF.

This clone was recorded once. This chain links TRBV5-1 with TRBJ1-5; D possibly corresponds to TRBD1 (6 bases). The V end lost 0 bases, the J end lost 11 bases, and 18 bases lay between the germline ends. CDR3 length: 15 amino acids. Germline V lookup: CDR1 SGHRS, CDR2 YFSETQ. CDR3 DNA sequence: TGCGCCAGCAGCTTGGATTCAGGGGCGTCAAAAGCCCAGCATTTT. This translates into CASSLDSGASKAQHF.

The rearrangement joins TRBV19 to TRBJ2-1; TRBD1 matches 8 bases. The V segment lost 7 bases and the J segment 3 bases; nucleotides outside the gene matches: 8. The germline V gene has CDR1 LNHDA and CDR2 SQIVND (reference sequence). CDR3 length: 15 residues. In DNA form, the CDR3 reads TGTGCCAGTAAAGGAGGACAGGGCTTCTACAATGAGCAGTTCTTC. The encoded protein is CASKGGQGFYNEQFF.

The chain joins TRBV18 to TRBJ1-1; no clear D gene. Germline lookup yields CDR1 KGHSH and CDR2 LQKENI. CDR3 length equals 13 residues. Trimming removed 4 bases from V and 1 base from J, with 7 bases in between. CDR3 region: CASSLAWNTEAFF. CDR3 sequence (DNA): TGTGCCAGCTCACTAGCCTGGAACACTGAAGCTTTCTTT.

The rearrangement joins TRBV12-5 to TRBJ2-1, with 7 bases aligning to TRBD1. Trimming took 2 bases from V and 9 from J; bases not matched to a gene: 13. The germline CDR1 and CDR2 sequences are LGHNT and FRNRAP. The CDR3 consists of 16 residues. CDR3 residues: CASGLPRGTVVGEQFF. The CDR3 DNA reads as TGTGCTAGTGGTTTGCCACGAGGGACAGTCGTTGGTGAGCAGTTCTTC.

This clone was detected only once. The chain uses TRBV4-1 and TRBJ1-5; D is ambiguous. This CDR3 contains 15 residues. Germline V gives CDR1 MGHRA, CDR2 YSYEKL. Trimming took 1 base from V and 3 from J, leaving 10 bases between them. The CDR3 nucleotides read TGCGCCAGCAGCCAAGTGGCCATAACCAATCAGCCCCAGCATTTT. This gives the protein CASSQVAITNQPQHF.

This chain links TRBV9 with TRBJ1-2; TRBD1 matches at 7 bases. The germline gives CDR1 SGDLS, CDR2 YYNGEE. V trimming: 3 bases; J trimming: 0 bases; junction bases outside the gene matches: 17. This CDR3 region has 19 residues. The CDR3 DNA is TGTGCCAGCAGCGGAGGGGACAGCCCAAATAGAGGATCTAACTATGGCTACACCTTC. Amino acids: CASSGGDSPNRGSNYGYTF. The whole variable domain, remainder taken from reference TRBV9 and TRBJ1-2, is DSGVTQTPKHLITATGQRVTLRCSPRSGDLSVYWYQQSLDQGLQFLIQYYNGEERAKGNILERFSAQQFPDLHSELNLSSLELGDSALYFCASSGGDSPNRGSNYGYTFGSGTRLTVV.

The rearrangement links TRBV7-3 to TRBJ1-2, with no clear D. V lost 2 bases to trimming and J lost 5 bases, with 6 bases between them. The CDR3 extends over 12 amino acids. Germline V lookup: CDR1 SGHTA, CDR2 FQGTGA. The CDR3 nucleotides are TGTGCCAGCAGCTTAGGAGGATATGGCTACACCTTC. Amino acid sequence: CASSLGGYGYTF. Using reference TRBV7-3 and TRBJ1-2 for the parts outside the CDR3, the full variable domain is GAGVSQTPSNKVTEKGKYVELRCDPISGHTALYWYRQSLGQGPEFLIYFQGTGAADDSGLPNDRFFAVRPEGSVSTLKIQRTERGDSAVYLCASSLGGYGYTFGSGTRLTVV.

The chain employs TRBV30 and TRBJ1-1; the D gene is possibly TRBD1 (5 bases). Trimming removed 3 bases from V and 4 bases from J, with 12 bases in between. From germline, CDR1 is GTSNPN and CDR2 SVGIG (reference sequence). The CDR3 is 13 residues long. CDR3 coding DNA: TGTGCCTGGAGGGAAGACAGCGCCACTGAAGCTTTCTTT. It codes for CAWREDSATEAFF.

The J gene is TRBJ2-2, the V gene TRBV6-5, with TRBD1 matching over 9 bases. The CDR3 extends over 16 amino acids. CDR1 is MNHEY and CDR2 is SVGAGI in the germline V gene. With 2 bases clipped from V and 6 bases from J, the junction kept 7 bases outside the gene matches. DNA of the CDR3: TGTGCCAGCAGTTACGAGGGACAGGGAGGGGCCGGGGAGCTGTTTTTT. It yields the protein CASSYEGQGGAGELFF.

In this sample, this clone turned up a few times. In the same sample, other DNA sequences code for this CDR3. The V and J genes are TRBV7-8 and TRBJ1-3; tentative D call: TRBD1 (6 bases). Per germline, CDR1 SGHVS and CDR2 FQNEAQ. CDR3 length equals 14 residues. Trimming cost V 3 bases and J 2 bases, with 8 bases left between them. The chain's CDR3 is CASSLGTTGNTIYF. DNA for the CDR3: TGTGCCAGCAGCTTGGGGACAACTGGAAACACCATATATTTT.

The rearrangement joins TRBV6-1 to TRBJ2-7; D gene ambiguous. Germline values: CDR1 MNHNS, CDR2 SASEGT. V lost 7 bases to trimming and J lost 5 bases, with 18 bases between them. This CDR3 comprises 14 residues. In DNA form, the CDR3 reads TGTGCCAGCATCCCACCCGGAGCAGTGAACGAGCAGTACTTC. Its translation is CASIPPGAVNEQYF.

This clone came up once. This chain uses TRBV6-1 with TRBJ1-4; TRBD1 is a possible D gene (5 bases). Germline V lookup: CDR1 MNHNS, CDR2 SASEGT. The germline V and J ends were trimmed by 1 base and 8 bases, with 17 bases remaining between them. The CDR3 length is 16 residues. The CDR3 reads CASSEGQGSGVEKLFF. CDR3 DNA: TGTGCCAGCAGTGAAGGGCAGGGTTCGGGTGTGGAAAAACTGTTTTTT.

The chain uses TRBV11-1 and TRBJ2-7, with 10 bases identical to TRBD2. The length of the CDR3 is 13 residues. J gave up 4 bases and V 4 bases, and 1 base lay outside the gene matches. Germline V CDR1 and CDR2: SGHAT, FQDESV (reference sequence). The CDR3 DNA reads as TGTGCCAGCAGCTCGGGACTAGCGTACGAGCAGTACTTC. It translates to CASSSGLAYEQYF.

The V call is TRBV5-1, the J call TRBJ1-4; 9 nucleotides agree with TRBD1. V lost 4 bases and J lost 5; bases outside the gene matches: 3. The CDR3 totals 14 residues. Germline lookup yields CDR1 SGHRS and CDR2 YFSETQ. CDR3 bases: TGCGCCAGCAGCCCTGGACAGGGGAATGAAAAACTGTTTTTT. This sequence encodes CASSPGQGNEKLFF.

The V gene is TRBV30, the J gene TRBJ2-3, with 10 bases matching TRBD1. V lost 3 bases and J lost 2; bases outside the gene matches: 5. Germline CDR1 reads GTSNPN; CDR2 reads SVGIG (reference sequence). The CDR3 loop spans 15 amino acids. The CDR3 DNA is TGTGCCTGGAGCCCGGGACAGGGGCTCACAGATACGCAGTATTTT. This encodes CAWSPGQGLTDTQYF.

The chain joins TRBV2 to TRBJ1-1, with 9 bases lining up with TRBD1. The CDR3 runs 19 residues. The V gene's germline CDR1 is SNHLY and CDR2 FYNNEI. V shed 0 bases and J 5 bases; nucleotides not matched to a gene: 16. The CDR3: CASSEAITGGGLIRTEAFF. The CDR3 bases are TGTGCCAGCAGTGAAGCAATCACAGGGGGCGGTTTAATCAGGACTGAAGCTTTCTTT.

J is TRBJ2-7 and V is TRBV2; 7 bases are shared with TRBD1. Germline CDR1 reads SNHLY; CDR2 reads FYNNEI. The V and J ends lost 2 bases and 3 bases, in that order; junction bases with no gene match: 7. This CDR3 comprises 15 residues. CDR3 sequence: CASSEFSGTVYEQYF. The CDR3 region has the DNA TGTGCCAGCAGTGAATTTTCTGGGACAGTCTACGAGCAGTACTTC.

V usage is TRBV4-2 and J usage is TRBJ2-5; 8 bases line up with TRBD2. CDR3 length: 17 amino acids. Germline V CDR1 and CDR2: LGHNA, YNFKEQ. V shed 0 bases and J 0 bases; nucleotides not matched to a gene: 6. CDR3: CASSQDRGGLYQETQYF. In nucleotides, the CDR3 is TGTGCCAGCAGCCAAGATCGGGGGGGTTTGTACCAAGAGACCCAGTACTTC.

This rearrangement joins TRBV9 to TRBJ2-2, with D perhaps matching TRBD1 (7 bases). Germline V gene sequence: CDR1 SGDLS, CDR2 YYNGEE. The germline V and J ends were trimmed by 4 bases and 8 bases, with 15 bases remaining between them. The CDR3 loop spans 14 amino acids. As DNA, the CDR3 is TGTGCCAGCAGCCCCAGGGGGGTTTCTGGGGAGCTGTTTTTT. It is translated as CASSPRGVSGELFF. Full variable domain (rest looked up from reference TRBV9 and TRBJ2-2): DSGVTQTPKHLITATGQRVTLRCSPRSGDLSVYWYQQSLDQGLQFLIQYYNGEERAKGNILERFSAQQFPDLHSELNLSSLELGDSALYFCASSPRGVSGELFFGEGSRLTVL.

The V call is TRBV7-9, the J call TRBJ1-6, with 8 bases lining up with TRBD1. This CDR3 is 15 amino acids long. Trimming removed 5 bases from V and 10 bases from J; junction bases left unmatched: 10. Germline-derived CDR1 and CDR2 are SEHNR and FQNEAQ (reference sequence). CDR3 protein: CASSTTQGASSPLHF. CDR3 in DNA: TGTGCCAGCAGCACGACCCAGGGGGCAAGCTCACCCCTCCACTTT.

V is TRBV9 and J is TRBJ2-3; D is unclear. Trimming left V 2 bases short and J 2 bases short, with 15 bases between. The CDR3 totals 16 residues. Germline-derived CDR1 and CDR2 are SGDLS and YYNGEE. CDR3 residues: CASSVESAIFTDTQYF. In DNA form, the CDR3 reads TGTGCCAGCAGCGTGGAGTCAGCGATCTTCACAGATACGCAGTATTTT.

The J gene is TRBJ1-2, the V gene TRBV6-6; TRBD1 is a possible D gene (6 bases). Trimming left V 6 bases short and J 0 bases short, with 17 bases between. Germline V gives CDR1 MNHNY, CDR2 SVGAGI (reference sequence). The CDR3 spans 16 residues. The CDR3 reads CASRNGRTESNYGYTF. DNA for the CDR3: TGTGCCAGCAGAAACGGCCGGACAGAGTCTAACTATGGCTACACCTTC.